This is a list of T cell receptor beta chains from one sample in a study of identical twins. MiXCR, applied by TCRdb to the 5' RACE reads, yields one record per CDR3 protein. The sample comprises a few hundred thousand distinct CDR3 sequences, approximately 16% of which are singletons, and nearly 0.45% rests with the top ten. These data are also associated with another study on yellow fever vaccine responses in identical twins.

Sequencing was carried out using CD4+ T cells sorted from blood. The origin of the receptors is a woman between 18 and 30 years old in good health. Each CDR3 is given with its conserved first and last residue. Fields, in order: V gene, clone size, D gene, J gene, CDR3 protein, CDR3 DNA. The D gene is left open where the match is weak. Rows give clone size only sometimes, using once, few, many, or a class for an expanded clone.

TRBV20-1	few	.	TRBJ2-7	CSASPVAVEQYF	TGCAGTGCTAGTCCCGTCGCCGTGGAGCAGTACTTC
TRBV6-5	.	.	TRBJ2-1	CASSYSLHPTNEQFF	TGTGCCAGCAGTTACTCGTTGCACCCTACCAATGAGCAGTTCTTC
TRBV15	.	.	TRBJ2-1	CATSREGTTPGNEQFF	TGTGCCACCAGCAGAGAAGGGACCACCCCCGGCAATGAGCAGTTCTTC
TRBV3-1	few	.	TRBJ2-5	CASSQGSNQETQYF	TGTGCCAGCAGCCAAGGTAGTAACCAAGAGACCCAGTACTTC
TRBV2	.	TRBD1	TRBJ2-2	CAISGQGGSGELFF	TGTGCCATCTCAGGACAGGGCGGGTCCGGGGAGCTGTTTTTT
TRBV6-1	.	.	TRBJ2-7	CASVTGDHHYEQYF	TGTGCCAGCGTGACAGGAGACCACCACTACGAGCAGTACTTC
TRBV12-3/TRBV12-4	many	.	TRBJ1-1	CASSPSIRTGTEAFF	TGTGCCAGCAGTCCCTCGATAAGGACGGGCACTGAAGCTTTCTTT
TRBV10-3	.	TRBD1	TRBJ2-7	CAISTPGTGSYEQYF	TGTGCCATCAGTACTCCCGGGACAGGTTCCTACGAGCAGTACTTC
TRBV6-1	.	.	TRBJ2-3	CASRPVTASTDTQYF	TGTGCCAGCCGACCCGTGACAGCTAGCACAGATACGCAGTATTTT
TRBV6-5	.	.	TRBJ1-4	CASSYSKGYNEKLFF	TGTGCCAGCAGTTACTCTAAGGGTTATAATGAAAAACTGTTTTTT
TRBV20-1	.	.	TRBJ2-2	CSASPLSSQNTGELFF	TGCAGTGCTAGTCCCCTCAGCAGCCAGAACACCGGGGAGCTGTTTTTT
TRBV20-1	.	.	TRBJ2-5	CSASRDTQETQYF	TGCAGTGCTAGTCGGGATACTCAAGAGACCCAGTACTTC
TRBV6-1	.	TRBD1	TRBJ1-5	CASSRTSGGHQPQHF	TGTGCCAGCTCACGAACATCAGGGGGACATCAGCCCCAGCATTTT
TRBV20-1	few	.	TRBJ2-3	CSAPADSLGAGVTDTQYF	TGCAGTGCTCCCGCGGATAGTCTAGGGGCAGGGGTCACAGATACGCAGTATTTT
TRBV6-4	few	TRBD1	TRBJ1-1	CASSDSYRGHAFF	TGTGCCAGCAGTGACTCCTACAGGGGACATGCTTTCTTT